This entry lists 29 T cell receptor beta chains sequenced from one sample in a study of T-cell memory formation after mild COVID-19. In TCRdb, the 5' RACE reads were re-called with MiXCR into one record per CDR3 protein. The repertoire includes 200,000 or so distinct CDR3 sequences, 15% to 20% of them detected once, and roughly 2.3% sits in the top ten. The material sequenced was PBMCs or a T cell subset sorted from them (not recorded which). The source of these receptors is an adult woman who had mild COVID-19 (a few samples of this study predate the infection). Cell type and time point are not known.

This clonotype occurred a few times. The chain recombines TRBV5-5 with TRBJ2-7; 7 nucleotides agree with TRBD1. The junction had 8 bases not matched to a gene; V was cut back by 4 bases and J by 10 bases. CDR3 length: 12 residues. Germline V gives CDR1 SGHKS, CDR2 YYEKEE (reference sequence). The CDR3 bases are TGTGCCAGCAGCACACAGGGGCAAGAACAGTACTTC. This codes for CASSTQGQEQYF.

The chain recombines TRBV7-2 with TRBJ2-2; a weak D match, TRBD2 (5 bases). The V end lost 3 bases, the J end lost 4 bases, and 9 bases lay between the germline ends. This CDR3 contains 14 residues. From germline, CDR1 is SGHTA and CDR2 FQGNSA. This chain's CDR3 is CASSLGAATGELFF. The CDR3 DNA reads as TGTGCCAGCAGCTTGGGAGCGGCCACCGGGGAGCTGTTTTTT.

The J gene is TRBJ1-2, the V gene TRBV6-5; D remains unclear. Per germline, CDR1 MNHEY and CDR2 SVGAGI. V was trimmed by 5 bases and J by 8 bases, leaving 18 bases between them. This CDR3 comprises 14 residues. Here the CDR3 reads CASSPDGELGGYTF. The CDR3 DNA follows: TGTGCCAGCAGTCCCGATGGGGAGCTCGGCGGCTACACCTTC.

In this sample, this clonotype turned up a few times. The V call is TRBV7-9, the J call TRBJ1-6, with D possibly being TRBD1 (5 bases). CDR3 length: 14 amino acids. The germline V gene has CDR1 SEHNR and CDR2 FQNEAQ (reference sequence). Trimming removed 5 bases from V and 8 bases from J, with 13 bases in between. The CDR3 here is CASSPGTLHSPLHF. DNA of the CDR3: TGTGCCAGCAGCCCTGGGACCTTACATTCACCCCTCCACTTT.

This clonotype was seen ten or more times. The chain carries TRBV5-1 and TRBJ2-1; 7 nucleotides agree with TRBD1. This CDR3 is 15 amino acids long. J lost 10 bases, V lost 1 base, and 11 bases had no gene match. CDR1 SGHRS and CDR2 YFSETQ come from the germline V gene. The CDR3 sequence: CASSLSGTADGEQFF. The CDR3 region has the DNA TGCGCCAGCAGCTTGTCTGGGACAGCGGATGGCGAGCAGTTCTTC. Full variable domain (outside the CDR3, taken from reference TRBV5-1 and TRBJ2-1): KAGVTQTPRYLIKTRGQQVTLSCSPISGHRSVSWYQQTPGQGLQFLFEYFSETQRNKGNFPGRFSGRQFSNSRSEMNVSTLELGDSALYLCASSLSGTADGEQFFGPGTRLTVL.

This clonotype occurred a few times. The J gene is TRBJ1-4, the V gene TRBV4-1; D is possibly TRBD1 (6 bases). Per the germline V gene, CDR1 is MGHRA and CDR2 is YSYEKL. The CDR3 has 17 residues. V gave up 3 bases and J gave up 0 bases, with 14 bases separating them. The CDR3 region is CASSHQATGPTNEKLFF. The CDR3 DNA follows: TGCGCCAGCAGCCACCAAGCAACAGGGCCAACTAATGAAAAACTGTTTTTT.

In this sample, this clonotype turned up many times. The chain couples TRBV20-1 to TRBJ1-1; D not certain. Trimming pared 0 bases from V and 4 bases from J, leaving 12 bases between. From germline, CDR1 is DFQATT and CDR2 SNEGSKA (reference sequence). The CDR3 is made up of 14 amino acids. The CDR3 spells CSARDQGRGTEAFF. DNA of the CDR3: TGCAGTGCTAGAGATCAAGGCCGGGGCACTGAAGCTTTCTTT.

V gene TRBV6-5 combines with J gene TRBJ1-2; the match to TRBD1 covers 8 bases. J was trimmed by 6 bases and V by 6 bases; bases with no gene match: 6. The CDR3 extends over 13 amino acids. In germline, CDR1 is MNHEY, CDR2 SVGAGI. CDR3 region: CASRSGQGHGYTF. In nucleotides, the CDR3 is TGTGCCAGCAGATCCGGACAGGGCCATGGCTACACCTTC.

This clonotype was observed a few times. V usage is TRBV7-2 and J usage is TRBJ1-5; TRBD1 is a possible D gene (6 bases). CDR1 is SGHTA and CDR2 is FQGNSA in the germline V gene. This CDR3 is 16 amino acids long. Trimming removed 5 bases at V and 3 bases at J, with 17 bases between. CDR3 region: CASSLGGLRNNQPQHF. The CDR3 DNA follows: TGTGCCAGCAGCCTAGGGGGGCTCCGGAACAATCAGCCCCAGCATTTT.

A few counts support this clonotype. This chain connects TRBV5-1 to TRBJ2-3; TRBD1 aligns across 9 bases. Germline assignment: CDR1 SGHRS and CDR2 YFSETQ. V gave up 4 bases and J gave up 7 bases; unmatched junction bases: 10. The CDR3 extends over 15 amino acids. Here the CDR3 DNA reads TGCGCCAGCAGCCCAACCGGGACAGGGCCCTATACGCAGTATTTT. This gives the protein CASSPTGTGPYTQYF. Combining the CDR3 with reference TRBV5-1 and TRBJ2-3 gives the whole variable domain KAGVTQTPRYLIKTRGQQVTLSCSPISGHRSVSWYQQTPGQGLQFLFEYFSETQRNKGNFPGRFSGRQFSNSRSEMNVSTLELGDSALYLCASSPTGTGPYTQYFGPGTRLTVL.

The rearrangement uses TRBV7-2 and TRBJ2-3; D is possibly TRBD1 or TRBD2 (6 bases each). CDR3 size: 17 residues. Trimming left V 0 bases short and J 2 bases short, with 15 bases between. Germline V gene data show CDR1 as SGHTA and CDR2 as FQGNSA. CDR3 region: CASSLAGGGRVTDTQYF. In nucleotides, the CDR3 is TGTGCCAGCAGCTTAGCCGGAGGGGGAAGGGTCACAGATACGCAGTATTTT.

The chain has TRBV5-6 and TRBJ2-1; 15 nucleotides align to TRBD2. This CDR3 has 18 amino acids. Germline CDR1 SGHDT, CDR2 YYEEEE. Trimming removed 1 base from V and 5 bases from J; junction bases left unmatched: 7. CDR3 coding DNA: TGTGCCAGCAGCTTGATGGTCGGACTAGCGGGAGGGGACAATGAGCAGTTCTTC. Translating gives CASSLMVGLAGGDNEQFF.

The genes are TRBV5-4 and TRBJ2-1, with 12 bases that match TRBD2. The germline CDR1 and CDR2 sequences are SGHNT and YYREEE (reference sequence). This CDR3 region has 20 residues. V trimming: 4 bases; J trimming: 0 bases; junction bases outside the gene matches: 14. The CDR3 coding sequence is TGTGCCAGCAGCCGACTTACTTGGACTAGCGGGATCCGCTCCTACAATGAGCAGTTCTTC. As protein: CASSRLTWTSGIRSYNEQFF.

The CDR3 DNA sequence: TGTGCCAGCAGCCAAGATAGGGCAGGGGGCACAGATACGCAGTATTTT. It is translated as CASSQDRAGGTDTQYF. This chain connects TRBV4-2 to TRBJ2-3; weak D call: TRBD1 (6 bases). The CDR3 is made up of 16 amino acids. V was clipped by 0 bases and J by 1 base, with 11 bases between them. The germline gives CDR1 LGHNA, CDR2 YNFKEQ.

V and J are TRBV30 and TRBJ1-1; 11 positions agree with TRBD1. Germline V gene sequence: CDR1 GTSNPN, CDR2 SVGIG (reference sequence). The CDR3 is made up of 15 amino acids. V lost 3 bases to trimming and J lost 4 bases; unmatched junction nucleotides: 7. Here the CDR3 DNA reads TGTGCCTGGAGAGGGACCGGGACAGGGGGCACTGAAGCTTTCTTT. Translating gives CAWRGTGTGGTEAFF. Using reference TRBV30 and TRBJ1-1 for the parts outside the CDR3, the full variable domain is SQTIHQWPATLVQPVGSPLSLECTVEGTSNPNLYWYRQAAGRGLQLLFYSVGIGQISSEVPQNLSASRPQDRQFILSSKKLLLSDSGFYLCAWRGTGTGGTEAFFGQGTRLTVV.

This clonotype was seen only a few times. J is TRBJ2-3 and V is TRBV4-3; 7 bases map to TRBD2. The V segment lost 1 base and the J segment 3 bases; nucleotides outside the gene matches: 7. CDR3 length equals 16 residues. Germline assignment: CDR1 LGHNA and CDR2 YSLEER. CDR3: CASSQGGAGATDTQYF. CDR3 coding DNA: TGCGCCAGCAGCCAAGGAGGCGCGGGAGCAACAGATACGCAGTATTTT.

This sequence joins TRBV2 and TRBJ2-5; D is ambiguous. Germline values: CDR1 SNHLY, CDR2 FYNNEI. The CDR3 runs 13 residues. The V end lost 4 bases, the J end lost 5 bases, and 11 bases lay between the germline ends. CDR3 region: CASSVGPPETQYF. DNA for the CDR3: TGTGCCAGCAGTGTTGGCCCCCCGGAGACCCAGTACTTC. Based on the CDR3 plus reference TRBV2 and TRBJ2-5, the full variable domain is EPEVTQTPSHQVTQMGQEVILRCVPISNHLYFYWYRQILGQKVEFLVSFYNNEISEKSEIFDDQFSVERPDGSNFTLKIRSTKLEDSAMYFCASSVGPPETQYFGPGTRLLVL.

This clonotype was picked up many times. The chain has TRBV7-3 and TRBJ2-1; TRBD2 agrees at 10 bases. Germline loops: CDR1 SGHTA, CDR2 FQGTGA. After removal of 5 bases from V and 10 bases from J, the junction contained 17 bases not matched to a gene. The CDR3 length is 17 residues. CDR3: CASSASRASGRGREQFF. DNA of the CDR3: TGTGCCAGCAGCGCATCCCGGGCTAGCGGGAGAGGGAGGGAGCAGTTCTTC.

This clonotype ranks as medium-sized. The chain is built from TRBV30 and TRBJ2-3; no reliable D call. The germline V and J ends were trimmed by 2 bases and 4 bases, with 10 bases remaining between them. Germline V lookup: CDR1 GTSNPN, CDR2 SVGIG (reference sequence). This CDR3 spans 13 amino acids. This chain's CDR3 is CAWSSRRADTQYF. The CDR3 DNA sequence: TGTGCCTGGAGTTCACGACGCGCAGATACGCAGTATTTT. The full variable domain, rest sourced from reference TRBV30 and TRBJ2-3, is SQTIHQWPATLVQPVGSPLSLECTVEGTSNPNLYWYRQAAGRGLQLLFYSVGIGQISSEVPQNLSASRPQDRQFILSSKKLLLSDSGFYLCAWSSRRADTQYFGPGTRLTVL.

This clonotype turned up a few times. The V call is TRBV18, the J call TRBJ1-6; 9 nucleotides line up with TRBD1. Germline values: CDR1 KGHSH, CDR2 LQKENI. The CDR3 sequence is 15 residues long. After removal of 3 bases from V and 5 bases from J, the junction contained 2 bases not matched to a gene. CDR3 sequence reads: CASSPGTGNNSPLHF. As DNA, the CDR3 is TGTGCCAGCTCACCGGGGACAGGGAATAATTCACCCCTCCACTTT. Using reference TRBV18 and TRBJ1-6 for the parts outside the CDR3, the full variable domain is NAGVMQNPRHLVRRRGQEARLRCSPMKGHSHVYWYRQLPEEGLKFMVYLQKENIIDESGMPKERFSAEFPKEGPSILRIQQVVRGDSAAYFCASSPGTGNNSPLHFGNGTRLTVT.

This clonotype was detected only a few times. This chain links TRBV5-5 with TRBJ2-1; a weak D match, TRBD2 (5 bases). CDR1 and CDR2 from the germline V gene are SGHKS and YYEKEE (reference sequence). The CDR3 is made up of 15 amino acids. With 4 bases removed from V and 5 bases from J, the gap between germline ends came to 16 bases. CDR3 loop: CASSLGPGGHNEQFF. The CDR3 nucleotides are TGTGCCAGCAGCCTCGGGCCAGGAGGACACAATGAGCAGTTCTTC.

The CDR3 spells CASSQSTYYEQYF. The DNA for the CDR3 is TGTGCCAGCAGCCAGTCGACCTACTACGAGCAGTACTTC. This sequence joins TRBV3-1 and TRBJ2-7, with D unresolved. Looked up from germline, CDR1 is LGHDT and CDR2 is YNNKEL (reference sequence). The CDR3 is 13 residues long. Trimming cost V 3 bases and J 3 bases, with 9 bases left between them.

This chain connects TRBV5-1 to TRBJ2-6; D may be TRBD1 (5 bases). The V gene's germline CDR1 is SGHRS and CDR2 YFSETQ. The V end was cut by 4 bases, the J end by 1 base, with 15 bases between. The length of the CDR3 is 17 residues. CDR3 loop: CASSELPAGSGANVLTF. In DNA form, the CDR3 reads TGCGCCAGCAGCGAGCTTCCGGCAGGGTCTGGGGCCAACGTCCTGACTTTC.

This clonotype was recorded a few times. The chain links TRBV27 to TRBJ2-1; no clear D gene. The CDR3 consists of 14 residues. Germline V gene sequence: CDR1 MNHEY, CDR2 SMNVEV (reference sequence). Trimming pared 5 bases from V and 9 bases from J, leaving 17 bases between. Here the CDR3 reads CASSLLAGISEQFF. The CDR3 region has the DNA TGTGCCAGCAGTCTACTGGCTGGTATCTCTGAGCAGTTCTTC.

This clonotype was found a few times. The CDR3 DNA reads as TGCGCCAGCAGCTTGGGCCCCGGACAGGGGGAAAAACTGTTTTTT. Translating it yields CASSLGPGQGEKLFF. The chain has TRBV5-1 and TRBJ1-4; TRBD1 aligns across 9 bases. CDR1 and CDR2 (germline): SGHRS, YFSETQ. The V segment lost 0 bases and the J segment 8 bases; nucleotides outside the gene matches: 5. The CDR3 is 15 amino acids.

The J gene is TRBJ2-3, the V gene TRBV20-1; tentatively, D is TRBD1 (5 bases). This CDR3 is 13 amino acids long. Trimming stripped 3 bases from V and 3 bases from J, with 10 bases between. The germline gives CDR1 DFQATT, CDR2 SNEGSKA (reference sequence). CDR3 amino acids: CSASQGRTDTQYF. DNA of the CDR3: TGCAGTGCTAGCCAGGGTAGGACAGATACGCAGTATTTT.

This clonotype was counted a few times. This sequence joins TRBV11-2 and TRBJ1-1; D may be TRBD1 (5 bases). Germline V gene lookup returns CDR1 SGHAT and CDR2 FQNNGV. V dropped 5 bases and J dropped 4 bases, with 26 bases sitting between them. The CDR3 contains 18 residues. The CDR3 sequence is CASSPGRRGRGMGTEAFF. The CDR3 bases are TGTGCCAGCAGCCCCGGCCGGAGGGGCCGCGGGATGGGCACTGAAGCTTTCTTT.

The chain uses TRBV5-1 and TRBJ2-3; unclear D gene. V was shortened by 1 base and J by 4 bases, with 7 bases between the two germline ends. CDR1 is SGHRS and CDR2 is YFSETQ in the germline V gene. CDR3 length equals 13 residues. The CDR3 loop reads CASSLSAADTQYF. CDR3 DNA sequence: TGCGCCAGCAGCTTGTCGGCCGCAGATACGCAGTATTTT.

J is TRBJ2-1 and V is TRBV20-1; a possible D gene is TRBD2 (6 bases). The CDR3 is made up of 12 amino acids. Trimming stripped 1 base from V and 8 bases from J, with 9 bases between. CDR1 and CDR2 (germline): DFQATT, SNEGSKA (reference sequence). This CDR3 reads CSARVTGDEQFF. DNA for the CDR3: TGCAGTGCTAGAGTGACGGGAGATGAGCAGTTCTTC.